These 21 T cell receptor beta chains were all obtained from the same sample, sequenced in a study of blood T cell repertoires in COVID-19. TCRdb keeps only in-frame clones here, not all; method: immunoSEQ multiplex PCR. The repertoire holds about 320,000 clones, with roughly 85% as singletons. Source material: PBMCs or T cells enriched from blood (not recorded which). These receptors were collected from a woman in her twenties or thirties who had been exposed to COVID-19.

This clone was counted a single time. This sequence joins TRBV11-2 and TRBJ1-3, with 8 bases lining up with TRBD1. Germline loops: CDR1 SGHAT, CDR2 FQNNGV. The CDR3 consists of 15 residues. V shed 1 base, J shed 3 bases, and the junction held 2 bases outside the gene matches. As DNA, the CDR3 is TGTGCCAGCAGCTTAGGGGGGACAGGTGGAAACACCATATATTTT. Encoded protein: CASSLGGTGGNTIYF.

The chain is built from TRBV15 and TRBJ1-2, with TRBD1 matching over 8 bases. V lost 2 bases to trimming and J lost 8 bases; unmatched junction nucleotides: 4. Germline loops: CDR1 LNHNV, CDR2 YYDKDF (reference sequence). The CDR3 sequence is 13 residues long. CDR3 DNA sequence: TGTGCCACCAGCAGAATACAGGGGGACGGCTACACCTTC. Translating it yields CATSRIQGDGYTF.

The chain carries TRBV2 and TRBJ2-3; 11 bases are shared with TRBD2. J lost 3 bases, V lost 9 bases, and 5 bases had no gene match. The germline CDR1 and CDR2 sequences are SNHLY and FYNNEI. The CDR3 runs 14 residues. DNA for the CDR3: TGTGCCAGAGAGCTAGCGGGAGGAACAGATACGCAGTATTTT. Protein sequence: CARELAGGTDTQYF. The full variable domain, completed using reference TRBV2 and TRBJ2-3, is EPEVTQTPSHQVTQMGQEVILRCVPISNHLYFYWYRQILGQKVEFLVSFYNNEISEKSEIFDDQFSVERPDGSNFTLKIRSTKLEDSAMYFCARELAGGTDTQYFGPGTRLTVL.

The rearrangement links TRBV11-2 to TRBJ2-7, with 7 bases identical to TRBD1. The germline CDR1 and CDR2 sequences are SGHAT and FQNNGV. The CDR3 contains 15 residues. J was trimmed by 2 bases and V by 2 bases; bases with no gene match: 6. CDR3 protein: CASSLISDRTYEQYF. CDR3 sequence (DNA): TGTGCCAGCAGCTTAATCTCGGACAGGACCTACGAGCAGTACTTC.

This chain connects TRBV24-1 to TRBJ2-1, with 11 bases identical to TRBD1. J was trimmed by 12 bases and V by 4 bases; bases with no gene match: 1. CDR1 and CDR2 (germline): KGHDR, SFDVKD. The CDR3 runs to 12 residues. CDR3 DNA: TGTGCCACCAGTGACGGGACAGGGGGGCAGTTCTTC. Protein sequence: CATSDGTGGQFF.

The V and J genes are TRBV27 and TRBJ2-7; perhaps TRBD2 as D (5 bases). Deletions cut 4 bases from V and 0 bases from J, with 13 bases between. CDR1 is MNHEY, CDR2 SMNVEV, per germline (reference sequence). This CDR3 comprises 15 residues. CDR3 nucleotide sequence: TGTGCCAGCAGTTCGACGGGATTGATCTCCTACGAGCAGTACTTC. This gives the protein CASSSTGLISYEQYF.

J is TRBJ2-3 and V is TRBV3-1 (or the pseudogene TRBV3-2); 7 nucleotides match TRBD1. CDR1 is LGHDT and CDR2 is YNNKEL in the germline V gene (reference sequence). The V gene end was trimmed by 4 bases and the J gene end by 3 bases; junction bases not matched to a gene: 10. This CDR3 region has 16 residues. This CDR3 is CASSRASTGRTDTQYF. CDR3 nucleotides: TGTGCCAGCAGCCGGGCTTCGACAGGGAGAACAGATACGCAGTATTTT.

V gene TRBV28 combines with J gene TRBJ2-3; no reliable D call. V dropped 3 bases and J dropped 6 bases, with 19 bases sitting between them. Germline CDR1 and CDR2: MDHEN and SYDVKM. The CDR3 is 16 amino acids. The CDR3 reads CASSLGLSITGDTQYF. In nucleotides, the CDR3 is TGTGCCAGCAGTTTGGGTCTATCGATCACCGGGGATACGCAGTATTTT.

The genes are TRBV5-1 and TRBJ2-1, with TRBD2 matching 8 bases. Unmatched junction bases numbered 5, after V lost 0 bases and J lost 6 bases. CDR3 length: 15 residues. Germline CDR1 and CDR2: SGHRS and YFSETQ. The CDR3 nucleotides read TGCGCCAGCAGCTTGGACGGGACTAGGGGCAATGAGCAGTTCTTC. Its protein is CASSLDGTRGNEQFF.

V and J are TRBV6-2 or TRBV6-3 and TRBJ2-5; perhaps TRBD2 as D (6 bases). Trimming took off 0 bases at V and 5 bases at J, with 13 bases between the two ends. The CDR3 runs to 15 residues. The germline V gene encodes CDR1 MNHEY and CDR2 SVGEGT. The CDR3 DNA follows: TGTGCCAGCAGTTACTCAAGTGGGGGGAGGGAGACCCAGTACTTC. Its translation: CASSYSSGGRETQYF.

CDR3 loop: CSASPTSGKTQYF. CDR3 sequence (DNA): TGCAGTGCTAGTCCGACTAGCGGGAAGACCCAGTACTTC. V usage is TRBV20-1 and J usage is TRBJ2-5; 11 bases map to TRBD2. The CDR3 length is 13 residues. The germline CDR1 and CDR2 sequences are DFQATT and SNEGSKA (reference sequence). The V gene end was trimmed by 3 bases and the J gene end by 6 bases; junction bases not matched to a gene: 3.

This clone was found once. Additional DNA sequences in this sample encode the identical CDR3. The V call is TRBV15, the J call TRBJ2-7; D remains ambiguous. V was trimmed by 3 bases and J by 1 base, leaving 10 bases between them. Germline V gene data show CDR1 as LNHNV and CDR2 as YYDKDF (reference sequence). CDR3 size: 14 residues. CDR3 residues: CATSRGSGSYEQYF. CDR3 nucleotides: TGTGCCACCAGCAGGGGTTCGGGTTCCTACGAGCAGTACTTC.

The chain links TRBV7-3 to TRBJ1-3, with TRBD1 matching over 10 bases. The CDR3 runs to 15 residues. J gave up 2 bases and V 5 bases, and 3 bases lay outside the gene matches. Germline V CDR1 and CDR2: SGHTA, FQGTGA. CDR3 loop: CASSPGTGAGNTIYF. As DNA, the CDR3 is TGTGCCAGCAGCCCCGGGACAGGGGCTGGAAACACCATATATTTT. The full variable domain, its missing parts supplied by reference TRBV7-3 and TRBJ1-3, is GAGVSQTPSNKVTEKGKYVELRCDPISGHTALYWYRQSLGQGPEFLIYFQGTGAADDSGLPNDRFFAVRPEGSVSTLKIQRTERGDSAVYLCASSPGTGAGNTIYFGEGSWLTVV.

The genes are TRBV25-1 and TRBJ2-7, with D maybe TRBD2 (7 bases). V dropped 0 bases and J dropped 5 bases, with 23 bases sitting between them. This CDR3 comprises 18 residues. In germline, CDR1 is MGHDK, CDR2 SYGVNS. The CDR3 region has the DNA TGTGCCAGCAGTGAATATGGGGCGGGGGCCTCCGAGATCCACGAGCAGTACTTC. Residues: CASSEYGAGASEIHEQYF.

J is TRBJ1-2 and V is TRBV28, with unresolved D. This CDR3 spans 13 amino acids. Germline loops: CDR1 MDHEN, CDR2 SYDVKM. V shed 5 bases and J shed 7 bases, with 14 bases lying between them. The DNA for the CDR3 is TGTGCCAGCAGTCTAGCTCCCGAGTTTGGCTACACCTTC. It codes for CASSLAPEFGYTF.

The table lists this clone with a few counts. The V gene is TRBV10-2, the J gene TRBJ1-1; 8 bases map to TRBD1. This CDR3 region has 13 residues. With V trimmed by 4 bases and J by 4 bases, 2 bases remained unmatched. Germline CDR1 and CDR2: WSHSY and SAAADI. CDR3 residues: CASSAGQATEAFF. CDR3 DNA: TGCGCCAGCAGTGCGGGACAGGCCACTGAAGCTTTCTTT.

This clone was detected only once. The rearrangement links TRBV28 to TRBJ1-2; 9 bases map to TRBD1. CDR1 MDHEN and CDR2 SYDVKM come from the germline V gene. The CDR3 sequence is 21 residues long. Trimming took 3 bases from V and 7 from J; bases not matched to a gene: 27. The CDR3 here is CASSFLTYTGTGKIGSSGYTF. CDR3 DNA sequence: TGTGCCAGCAGTTTCTTGACCTACACCGGGACAGGGAAGATTGGAAGTAGTGGCTACACCTTC.

The V and J genes are TRBV6-5 and TRBJ2-4; D is unclear. This CDR3 comprises 11 residues. Per germline, CDR1 MNHEY and CDR2 SVGAGI. V lost 6 bases and J 7 bases, leaving 7 bases between the germline ends. CDR3 nucleotides: TGTGCCAGCAGCCCCCTCAACATTCAGTACTTC. Its translation is CASSPLNIQYF.

This clone is a singleton in its sample. This chain links TRBV30 with TRBJ1-3, with a possible D match to TRBD1 (6 bases). The CDR3 totals 14 residues. CDR1 is GTSNPN, CDR2 SVGIG, per germline (reference sequence). V lost 4 bases and J 8 bases, leaving 18 bases between the germline ends. The DNA of the CDR3 is TGTGCCTGGACTGGACTGACTTCAGGGGACACCATATATTTT. Translation gives CAWTGLTSGDTIYF.

The rearrangement joins TRBV6-2 or TRBV6-3 to TRBJ2-3; 7 bases are shared with TRBD2. V lost 5 bases to trimming and J lost 4 bases; unmatched junction nucleotides: 9. This CDR3 is built from 15 residues. CDR1 MNHEY and CDR2 SVGEGT come from the germline V gene. The CDR3 region has the DNA TGTGCCAGCAGTGCGGGGGACTATAGCGCAGATACGCAGTATTTT. It is translated as CASSAGDYSADTQYF.

V and J are TRBV28 and TRBJ2-1, with a tentative D call TRBD2 (6 bases). Germline V CDR1 and CDR2: MDHEN, SYDVKM. Trimming removed 5 bases from V and 10 bases from J, with 15 bases in between. The CDR3 has 13 amino acids. The CDR3 spells CASSPLRGVEQFF. CDR3 nucleotides: TGTGCCAGCAGTCCTCTTCGCGGGGTCGAGCAGTTCTTC. The variable domain in full, completed from reference TRBV28 and TRBJ2-1, reads DVKVTQSSRYLVKRTGEKVFLECVQDMDHENMFWYRQDPGLGLRLIYFSYDVKMKEKGDIPEGYSVSREKKERFSLILESASTNQTSMYLCASSPLRGVEQFFGPGTRLTVL.